A selection of T cell receptor beta chains follows, all from one sample in a study of immune cell composition in non-small cell lung cancer. Sequenced by immunoSEQ multiplex PCR; TCRdb stores in-frame clones only, minus some. Among around 6,100 clones listed, around 77% were seen once. Sequencing input: non-adjacent lung tissue. These TCRs come from a human donor with non-small cell lung cancer. CDR3s leave out the opening cysteine and the closing phenylalanine or tryptophan. The D gene is left open where the match is weak.

v_gene,j_gene,d_gene,CDR3aa
TRBV19,TRBJ1-1,.,ASSIDHTRAEAF
TRBV28,TRBJ2-3,TRBD2,ASREAGLGTDTQY
TRBV7-2,TRBJ2-3,.,ASSFRGGTDTQY
TRBV15,TRBJ2-7,.,ATSAPGTALRGEQY
TRBV19,TRBJ1-2,TRBD1,ASSIPGQGAWGYT
TRBV2,TRBJ1-5,TRBD1,ASRARDRKNQPQH
TRBV19,TRBJ2-7,TRBD1,ASSPGTGGPSEQY
TRBV9,TRBJ2-1,.,ASSVDGWSYNEQF
TRBV5-6,TRBJ1-1,.,ASSLGHLNTEAF
TRBV19,TRBJ2-5,TRBD1,ASERGPGETQY
TRBV6-4,TRBJ2-2,.,ASSAGADTGELF
TRBV20-1,TRBJ1-1,.,SASENTEAF
TRBV28,TRBJ1-5,.,ASSTTPRANQPQH
TRBV19,TRBJ1-2,TRBD1,ASSLTGKNYGYT
TRBV9,TRBJ2-3,.,ASSGMRDTQY
TRBV28,TRBJ1-3,.,ASSLSNRGNTIY
TRBV2,TRBJ2-5,TRBD2,ASTLIAGGETQY
TRBV6-5,TRBJ2-5,TRBD2,ASSYRGRAETQY
TRBV19,TRBJ2-5,.,ASSMGQTDGRETQY
TRBV11-2,TRBJ2-1,TRBD1,ASSGQGAKYNEQF
TRBV5-1,TRBJ1-3,TRBD1,ASSLGDRGIGTIY
TRBV25-1,TRBJ1-2,TRBD1,ASSGRQGVVGGYT